In this sample, the clone carrying this TCR beta chain turned up once. The V end lost 5 bases, the J end lost 1 base, and 10 bases lay between the germline ends. The germline V gene encodes CDR1 MNHEY and CDR2 SMNVEV (reference sequence). The CDR3 extends over 14 amino acids. The data derive from a study of T cell changes during pregnancy in multiple sclerosis. Profiled with immunoSEQ multiplex PCR; TCRdb holds only in-frame clones, not every one. The sample holds roughly 84,000 clones; 90% to 95% are singletons and the top ten take 1.3% to 1.5%. This specimen was peripheral blood, taken in the third trimester of pregnancy. The rearrangement uses TRBV27 and TRBJ2-3; TRBD1 might be the D (5 bases). The receptor comes from a female donor in good health, enrolled as a control in a pregnancy study. CDR3 in amino acids: CASSPKTGTDTQYF. As DNA, the CDR3 is TGTGCCAGCAGTCCTAAGACAGGCACAGATACGCAGTATTTT.